The rows below give T cell receptor beta chains drawn from one sample of a study of cytomegalovirus exposure and HLA in healthy donors. Only in-frame clones appear in the TCRdb table, and some are missing; sequencing was by immunoSEQ multiplex PCR. This table holds over 100,000 clones, about 86% found once. The specimen was PBMCs. These receptor sequences come from a woman aged 25-40 years in good health and CMV-seronegative. CDR3s include the opening cysteine and the closing phenylalanine or tryptophan. D genes are given only for firm matches. Only some rows state a clone size, as once, few, many or a class for expanded clones.

V,size,D,J,CDR3,DNA
TRBV28,-,-,TRBJ1-5,CASSVYNQPQHF,TGTGCCAGCAGTGTTTATAATCAGCCCCAGCATTTT
TRBV10-3,-,TRBD2,TRBJ2-2,CAISDRSGGFNTGELFF,TGTGCCATCAGCGACCGTAGCGGGGGATTCAACACCGGGGAGCTGTTTTTT
TRBV6-5,-,TRBD1,TRBJ1-5,CASGTGGFQPQHF,TGTGCCAGCGGGACAGGGGGATTTCAGCCCCAGCATTTT
TRBV7-9,-,-,TRBJ1-4,CSSSLSGKLFF,TGTTCCAGCAGCTTGTCGGGGAAACTGTTTTTT
TRBV5-4,-,TRBD1,TRBJ2-3,CASSIGTGTDTQYF,TGTGCCAGCAGCATAGGGACAGGGACAGATACGCAGTATTTT
TRBV7-2,-,-,TRBJ1-5,CASSPTVLSNQPQHF,TGTGCCAGCAGCCCGACAGTCTTGAGCAATCAGCCCCAGCATTTT
TRBV19,once,TRBD2,TRBJ2-1,CASSIPRPSGIQQFF,TGTGCCAGTAGTATCCCTCGGCCCAGCGGGATACAGCAGTTCTTC
TRBV5-1,-,-,TRBJ2-2,CASYPQANTGELFF,TGCGCCAGCTACCCCCAGGCGAACACCGGGGAGCTGTTTTTT
TRBV20-1,-,-,TRBJ2-7,CSASIQYEQYF,TGCAGTGCTAGTATCCAGTACGAGCAGTACTTC
TRBV9,-,TRBD1,TRBJ1-3,CASSPQQGGSGNTIYF,TGTGCCAGCAGCCCCCAACAGGGGGGATCTGGAAACACCATATATTTT
TRBV28,-,-,TRBJ1-4,CASSQQGRRDEKLFF,TGTGCCAGCAGCCAACAGGGTAGAAGGGATGAAAAACTGTTTTTT
TRBV6-6,-,TRBD1,TRBJ2-1,CASSAGQGDEQFF,TGTGCCAGCAGTGCGGGACAGGGGGATGAGCAGTTCTTC
TRBV7-9,-,TRBD2,TRBJ2-5,CASSSSVLAGESYQETQYF,TGTGCCAGCAGCTCCTCTGTCCTAGCGGGAGAATCGTACCAAGAGACCCAGTACTTC
TRBV21-1,once,-,TRBJ2-7,CASGGHRTSGRARKQYF,TGTGCCAGCGGGGGACACCGGACTAGCGGGAGGGCCCGCAAGCAGTACTTC
TRBV7-2,few,-,TRBJ2-2,CASSLGANTGELFF,TGTGCCAGCAGCTTAGGGGCTAACACCGGGGAGCTGTTTTTT
TRBV6-6,-,TRBD1,TRBJ1-3,CASSNPGQGFGNTIYF,TGTGCCAGCAGTAACCCGGGACAGGGGTTTGGAAACACCATATATTTT
TRBV11-3,-,TRBD1,TRBJ2-2,CASSADRVSGELFF,TGTGCCAGCAGCGCGGACAGGGTGTCCGGGGAGCTGTTTTTT
TRBV6-1,-,-,TRBJ2-2,CASSASGELFF,TGTGCCAGCAGTGCGTCCGGGGAGCTGTTTTTT
TRBV27,-,TRBD1,TRBJ2-3,CATQPPDRRTDTQYF,TGTGCCACACAGCCCCCGGACAGGCGTACAGATACGCAGTATTTT
TRBV11-3,once,TRBD2,TRBJ2-2,CASSLEAGNTGELFF,TGTGCCAGCAGCTTAGAAGCGGGAAATACCGGGGAGCTGTTTTTT
TRBV6-5,-,-,TRBJ1-6,CATTQNYNSPLHF,TGTGCCACCACACAGAACTATAATTCACCCCTCCACTTT
TRBV28,-,-,TRBJ1-5,CASSFGTGNQPQHF,TGTGCCAGCAGTTTTGGTACGGGGAATCAGCCCCAGCATTTT
TRBV5-4,once,TRBD1,TRBJ2-5,CASSLGRTGGEQYF,TGTGCCAGCAGCTTGGGTCGGACAGGGGGAGAGCAGTACTTC
TRBV11-2,-,-,TRBJ1-3,CASSFNGGPGGNTIYF,TGTGCCAGCAGCTTTAACGGGGGGCCGGGGGGAAACACCATATATTTT
TRBV5-6,-,-,TRBJ2-7,CASSLGSGPYEQYF,TGTGCCAGCAGCTTGGGGTCAGGGCCCTACGAGCAGTACTTC
TRBV7-6,-,-,TRBJ2-1,CASSLVYGTTSYNEQFF,TGTGCCAGCAGCTTAGTATACGGGACAACCTCCTACAATGAGCAGTTCTTC
TRBV6-6,-,TRBD1,TRBJ1-1,CASIRDRDRGNTEAFF,TGTGCCAGCATAAGGGACCGGGACAGGGGAAACACTGAAGCTTTCTTT
TRBV27,-,TRBD1,TRBJ1-6,CASTLGTARNSPLHF,TGTGCCAGCACCCTAGGGACAGCTCGCAATTCACCCCTCCACTTT
TRBV18,-,-,TRBJ2-3,CASSPPPEGDTQYF,TGTGCCAGCTCACCACCCCCTGAGGGAGATACGCAGTATTTT
TRBV19,-,-,TRBJ1-3,CARGQICSGNTIYF,TGTGCCAGGGGGCAGATATGCTCTGGAAACACCATATATTTT
TRBV19,-,-,TRBJ2-3,CASNRRDLGVDTQYF,TGTGCCAGTAATCGAAGGGACTTAGGGGTGGATACGCAGTATTTT
TRBV5-1,once,-,TRBJ1-4,CASSLGRQVKDEKLFF,TGCGCCAGCAGCTTGGGAAGACAGGTCAAGGATGAAAAACTGTTTTTT
TRBV5-1,-,TRBD2,TRBJ2-1,CASSFTTSGRGGAYNEQFF,TGCGCCAGCAGCTTTACGACTAGCGGGAGGGGGGGGGCCTACAATGAGCAGTTCTTC
TRBV6-1,-,TRBD1,TRBJ1-2,CASSVSTGESYGYTF,TGTGCCAGCAGTGTCTCGACAGGGGAAAGCTATGGCTACACCTTC
TRBV5-4,-,TRBD2,TRBJ2-1,CASSPPTTSVYNEQFF,TGTGCCAGCAGCCCTCCGACGACTAGCGTGTACAATGAGCAGTTCTTC
TRBV28,-,TRBD1,TRBJ2-3,CASSEQGTQYF,TGTGCCAGCAGTGAACAGGGGACGCAGTATTTT
TRBV18,-,-,TRBJ2-6,CASSQSSGANVLTF,TGTGCCAGCTCACAGAGCTCTGGGGCCAACGTCCTGACTTTC
TRBV7-3,-,TRBD2,TRBJ2-1,CASSESGLANEQFF,TGTGCCAGCAGCGAGAGCGGACTAGCCAATGAGCAGTTCTTC
TRBV5-1,-,TRBD1,TRBJ2-5,CASSPGTGMAVETQYF,TGCGCCAGCAGTCCGGGGACAGGCATGGCGGTCGAGACCCAGTACTTC
TRBV11-1,once,-,TRBJ2-1,CASSLNREDEQFF,TGTGCCAGCAGCTTAAACCGAGAGGATGAGCAGTTCTTC
TRBV4-3,-,-,TRBJ1-4,CASSQEFREFEKLFF,TGCGCCAGCAGCCAAGAATTCAGGGAATTTGAAAAACTGTTTTTT
TRBV9,-,-,TRBJ1-5,CASSTHQDQPQHF,TGTGCCAGCAGCACCCACCAGGATCAGCCCCAGCATTTT
TRBV27,-,-,TRBJ1-1,CASRRDYSNRVNTEAFF,TGTGCCAGCAGACGAGACTACTCAAACAGGGTGAACACTGAAGCTTTCTTT
TRBV5-1,-,TRBD1,TRBJ1-1,CASSGTGNLLNTEAFF,TGCGCCAGCTCCGGGACAGGGAACTTATTGAACACTGAAGCTTTCTTT
TRBV2,-,-,TRBJ1-5,CASRQGFSNQPQHF,TGTGCCAGCAGACAGGGTTTTAGCAATCAGCCCCAGCATTTT
TRBV6-1,-,-,TRBJ1-1,CASSGSGGFTEAFF,TGTGCCAGCAGTGGGTCGGGGGGGTTCACTGAAGCTTTCTTT
TRBV7-9,-,-,TRBJ2-1,CASSSYTPLALAYNEQFF,TGTGCCAGCAGCTCCTATACCCCCCTAGCATTAGCCTACAATGAGCAGTTCTTC
TRBV11-2,once,TRBD2,TRBJ2-1,CASSTGTSGIYEQFF,TGTGCCAGCAGCACCGGGACTAGCGGGATCTATGAGCAGTTCTTC
TRBV7-7,-,TRBD2,TRBJ2-2,CASSLALRGLADTGELFF,TGTGCCAGCAGCTTAGCGCTAAGGGGACTAGCAGACACCGGGGAGCTGTTTTTT
TRBV19,-,TRBD1,TRBJ2-2,CASRTTGSTGELFF,TGTGCCAGTAGAACGACAGGGAGCACCGGGGAGCTGTTTTTT
TRBV7-2,-,-,TRBJ2-7,CASSLGDGGLYEQYF,TGTGCCAGCAGCTTAGGGGACGGGGGGCTCTACGAGCAGTACTTC
TRBV11-2,few,-,TRBJ2-5,CASSLVEGGKETQYF,TGTGCCAGCAGCCTGGTTGAAGGCGGGAAAGAGACCCAGTACTTC
TRBV18,-,TRBD2,TRBJ2-1,CASSPGTSGSIGQFF,TGTGCCAGCTCCCCCGGGACTAGCGGGAGTATAGGGCAGTTCTTC
TRBV2,-,-,TRBJ2-7,CASSVGAKGPYEQYF,TGTGCCAGCAGTGTTGGGGCGAAAGGTCCCTACGAGCAGTACTTC
TRBV7-2,-,-,TRBJ1-1,CASSSYRHTEAFF,TGTGCCAGCAGCTCTTACAGGCACACTGAAGCTTTCTTT
TRBV15,-,-,TRBJ1-5,CATSTPEQVRYSNQPQHF,TGTGCCACCAGCACCCCAGAACAGGTTCGGTATAGCAATCAGCCCCAGCATTTT
TRBV4-1,-,-,TRBJ2-3,CASSQDEGTDTQYF,TGCGCCAGCAGCCAAGATGAGGGCACAGATACGCAGTATTTT
TRBV2,-,-,TRBJ2-7,CASKDGQSYEQYF,TGTGCCAGCAAGGACGGACAGAGCTACGAGCAGTACTTC
TRBV2,-,-,TRBJ2-2,CASRRDSGELFF,TGTGCCAGCAGGCGGGACAGCGGGGAGCTGTTTTTT
TRBV27,-,TRBD2,TRBJ2-2,CASSSVAGGPLNTGELFF,TGTGCCAGCAGTTCAGTAGCGGGAGGACCTCTGAACACCGGGGAGCTGTTTTTT